One sample yielded the 19 T cell receptor beta chains listed below, sequenced in a study of graft-versus-host responses after intestinal transplantation. The method was immunoSEQ multiplex PCR; TCRdb's version includes in-frame clones alone and lacks a portion of them. The table shows roughly 12,000 clones, with 83% occurring only once. Source: PBMCs, taken approximately 120 days after transplant. These receptors came from a human patient who received an intestinal transplant, so some T cells may come from the graft donor.

The chain recombines TRBV27 with TRBJ2-7; 9 positions match TRBD1. CDR1 is MNHEY, CDR2 SMNVEV, per germline (reference sequence). The CDR3 sequence is 15 residues long. The trim removed 5 bases at V and 4 bases at J, leaving 9 bases unmatched. The CDR3 coding sequence is TGTGCCAGCAGTCCCTCGACAGGGGGTCTATACGAGCAGTACTTC. This codes for CASSPSTGGLYEQYF.

This chain uses TRBV10-2 with TRBJ2-6; D is possibly TRBD1 (6 bases). V was trimmed by 3 bases and J by 0 bases, leaving 9 bases between them. This CDR3 is 16 amino acids long. Germline V gene lookup returns CDR1 WSHSY and CDR2 SAAADI. The CDR3 nucleotides read TGCGCCAGCAGTGACAGGGGAGCCTCTGGGGCCAACGTCCTGACTTTC. Its translation: CASSDRGASGANVLTF.

The gene calls are TRBV9 and TRBJ2-5; TRBD2 aligns across 7 bases. The closer fit of TRBJ2-7 to the DNA end suggests the J call may be wrong. Germline CDR1 SGDLS, CDR2 YYNGEE. The CDR3 loop spans 14 amino acids. CDR3 bases: TGTGCCAGCAGCGTAACGCGGGAGCCCCACGAGCAGTACTTC. Translation gives CASSVTREPHEQYF.

The chain combines TRBV11-3 with TRBJ2-2; 9 bases are shared with TRBD1. The V and J ends lost 2 bases and 15 bases, in that order; junction bases with no gene match: 4. Germline CDR1 SGHNT, CDR2 YENEEA. The CDR3 length is 12 residues. CDR3: CASSLRQGGMFF. CDR3 nucleotides: TGTGCCAGCAGCTTACGACAGGGGGGGATGTTTTTT.

This sequence joins TRBV6-1 and TRBJ1-1; D ambiguous. Trimming pared 1 base from V and 3 bases from J, leaving 9 bases between. CDR1 MNHNS and CDR2 SASEGT come from the germline V gene. The CDR3 covers 14 residues. CDR3: CASSEGVGHTEAFF. The CDR3 DNA reads as TGTGCCAGCAGTGAAGGGGTGGGTCACACTGAAGCTTTCTTT.

The chain recombines TRBV6-6 with TRBJ2-7, with TRBD1 identical over 10 bases. The germline V gene encodes CDR1 MNHNY and CDR2 SVGAGI (reference sequence). Trimming cost V 4 bases and J 4 bases; bases outside gene matches: 4. The CDR3 runs to 14 residues. CDR3 protein: CASSSGQGVYEQYF. The DNA of the CDR3 is TGTGCCAGCAGTTCCGGACAGGGGGTATACGAGCAGTACTTC.

The chain is built from TRBV5-1 and TRBJ2-7; TRBD2 matches at 8 bases. Germline CDR1 reads SGHRS; CDR2 reads YFSETQ. This CDR3 has 15 amino acids. The V gene end was trimmed by 4 bases and the J gene end by 5 bases; junction bases not matched to a gene: 11. The CDR3 reads CASSGAGRARDEQYF. CDR3 in DNA: TGCGCCAGCAGCGGGGCCGGGAGGGCCCGGGACGAGCAGTACTTC.

The sample holds a few counts of this clone. The chain has TRBV28 and TRBJ1-2; D perhaps matches TRBD1 (6 bases). This CDR3 is 13 amino acids long. With 6 bases removed from V and 3 bases from J, the gap between germline ends came to 11 bases. Per germline, CDR1 MDHEN and CDR2 SYDVKM. Here the CDR3 reads CASSVGGYYGYTF. Written as DNA, the CDR3 is TGTGCCAGCAGCGTAGGGGGGTACTATGGCTACACCTTC.

This sequence joins TRBV4-3 and TRBJ2-1; D call uncertain. CDR3 size: 11 residues. In germline, CDR1 is LGHNA, CDR2 YSLEER. Trimming left V 1 base short and J 6 bases short, with 1 base between. The CDR3 spells CASSQANEQFF. The CDR3 DNA is TGCGCCAGCAGCCAAGCCAATGAGCAGTTCTTC.

This clone was counted a single time. This chain connects TRBV2 to TRBJ2-1, with a possible D match to TRBD2 (6 bases). This CDR3 is 17 amino acids long. Germline-derived CDR1 and CDR2 are SNHLY and FYNNEI. V was cut by 6 bases and J by 0 bases, with 18 bases left in between. The CDR3 protein is CASRDPLAPSSYNEQFF. The CDR3 DNA reads as TGTGCCAGCAGGGACCCCCTAGCGCCGAGCTCCTACAATGAGCAGTTCTTC.

The chain has TRBV6-5 and TRBJ1-1; the D is unclear. V was cut by 8 bases and J by 1 base, with 11 bases left in between. Germline loops: CDR1 MNHEY, CDR2 SVGAGI. The length of the CDR3 is 13 residues. CDR3 sequence (DNA): TGTGCCAGCCGGGAGGGAACGAACACTGAAGCTTTCTTT. Its translation is CASREGTNTEAFF.

The rearrangement uses TRBV6-5 and TRBJ1-3; no clear D. Germline CDR1 is MNHEY and CDR2 is SVGAGI. The V end was cut by 2 bases, the J end by 4 bases, with 6 bases between. This CDR3 has 13 amino acids. The CDR3 here is CASSYVRGNTIYF. The DNA for the CDR3 is TGTGCCAGCAGTTACGTGCGCGGAAACACCATATATTTT.

J is TRBJ2-1 and V is TRBV6-5, with 14 nucleotides matching TRBD2. Germline V lookup: CDR1 MNHEY, CDR2 SVGAGI. J was trimmed by 10 bases and V by 4 bases; bases with no gene match: 9. This CDR3 is built from 16 residues. The CDR3 nucleotides read TGTGCCAGCAGTTCGACCGGGACTAGCGGGAGACGAGAGCAGTTCTTC. Encoded protein: CASSSTGTSGRREQFF.

The chain uses TRBV29-1 and TRBJ1-2, with a weak D call TRBD1 (6 bases). The CDR3 runs 17 residues. CDR1 is SQVTM and CDR2 is ANQGSEA in the germline V gene. The V end lost 0 bases, the J end lost 2 bases, and 19 bases lay between the germline ends. The CDR3 DNA reads as TGCAGCGTTGAAGATTGGGTACATCCGGGGGCCAACTATGGCTACACCTTC. It specifies CSVEDWVHPGANYGYTF.

This chain uses TRBV18 with TRBJ2-7, with 8 bases aligning to TRBD1. V gave up 2 bases and J gave up 4 bases; unmatched junction bases: 4. CDR1 and CDR2 from the germline V gene are KGHSH and LQKENI. This CDR3 spans 14 amino acids. The CDR3 sequence: CASSPSGGGYEQYF. The CDR3 DNA follows: TGTGCCAGCTCACCATCAGGGGGCGGTTACGAGCAGTACTTC.

This clone has a handful of counts. The rearrangement links TRBV6-4 to TRBJ2-1, with TRBD2 identical over 7 bases. Germline values: CDR1 MRHNA, CDR2 SNTAGT. V dropped 3 bases and J dropped 6; count of bases not matched to a gene: 8. CDR3 length: 15 residues. The CDR3 region has the DNA TGTGCCAGCAGTGAAAAAGAGCGGGGATCCAATGAGCAGTTCTTC. Residues: CASSEKERGSNEQFF.

The chain joins TRBV7-3 to TRBJ2-3, with TRBD2 matching over 10 bases. Germline CDR1 SGHTA, CDR2 FQGTGA. The CDR3 loop spans 15 amino acids. Trimming removed 2 bases from V and 2 bases from J; junction bases left unmatched: 1. CDR3 residues: CASSLGLAVTDTQYF. DNA of the CDR3: TGTGCCAGCAGCTTAGGACTAGCGGTCACAGATACGCAGTATTTT.

This clone came up a few times. The chain combines TRBV11-3 with TRBJ2-1, with 7 bases that match TRBD2. CDR3 size: 15 residues. From germline, CDR1 is SGHNT and CDR2 YENEEA. After removal of 4 bases from V and 4 bases from J, the junction contained 7 bases not matched to a gene. The CDR3 protein is CASSSGLEGYNEQFF. CDR3 in DNA: TGTGCCAGCAGCTCCGGACTAGAGGGGTACAATGAGCAGTTCTTC.

This clone qualifies as large. This chain uses TRBV19 with TRBJ2-1, with 8 bases lining up with TRBD2. From germline, CDR1 is LNHDA and CDR2 SQIVND (reference sequence). The CDR3 extends over 15 amino acids. V lost 4 bases to trimming and J lost 0 bases; unmatched junction nucleotides: 2. The CDR3, as DNA: TGTGCCAGTAGTACCACTAGCGGCTCCTACAATGAGCAGTTCTTC. Residues: CASSTTSGSYNEQFF.